This section outlines one T cell receptor beta chain sequence together with its context. Its antigen is as yet unknown. The junction had 3 bases not matched to a gene; V was cut back by 3 bases and J by 6 bases. This CDR3 region has 13 residues. Germline V gene lookup returns CDR1 SEHNR and CDR2 FQNEAQ (reference sequence). The sample originates from a study of CD8 T cells in Susac syndrome. The study, taken as a whole, reports: Clonal expansion of Susac CD8+ cells peaked in TEMRA cells, and it also peaked in active patients.

RNA was extracted with the RNeasy kit, and a quantity of roughly 0.45 to 1 ug was reverse transcribed using random hexamers. One entry per CDR3 protein, called by TCRdb with MiXCR from the immunoSEQ multiplex PCR reads. This sample carries some 200,000 distinct CDR3 sequences, around 93% of them seen once, and the ten largest clones take about 0.15%. Sequencing input: CD8+ T cells from PBMCs. The V gene is TRBV7-9, the J gene TRBJ1-2; 8 nucleotides match TRBD1. This clonotype was sampled from a human donor with Susac syndrome. This CDR3 is CASSFAGGHGYTF. Written as DNA, the CDR3 is TGTGCCAGCAGCTTCGCAGGGGGCCATGGCTACACCTTC.